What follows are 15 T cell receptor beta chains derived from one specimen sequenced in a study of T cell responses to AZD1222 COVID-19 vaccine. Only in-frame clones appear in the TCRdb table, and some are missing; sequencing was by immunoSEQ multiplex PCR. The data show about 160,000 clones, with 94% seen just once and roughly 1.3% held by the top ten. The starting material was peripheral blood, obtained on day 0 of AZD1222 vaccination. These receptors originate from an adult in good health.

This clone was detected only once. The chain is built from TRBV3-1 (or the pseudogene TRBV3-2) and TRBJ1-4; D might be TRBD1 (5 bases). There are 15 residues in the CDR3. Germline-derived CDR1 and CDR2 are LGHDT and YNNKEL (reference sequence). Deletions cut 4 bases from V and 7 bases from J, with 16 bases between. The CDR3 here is CASSPAGGFVEKLFF. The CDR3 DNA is TGTGCCAGCAGCCCCGCCGGGGGTTTTGTTGAAAAACTGTTTTTT.

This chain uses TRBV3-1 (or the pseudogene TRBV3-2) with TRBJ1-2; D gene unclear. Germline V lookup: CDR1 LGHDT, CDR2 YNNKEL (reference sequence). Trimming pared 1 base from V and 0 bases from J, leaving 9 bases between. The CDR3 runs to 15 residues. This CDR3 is CASSQAGLTNYGYTF. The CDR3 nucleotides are TGTGCCAGCAGCCAAGCCGGGTTGACTAACTATGGCTACACCTTC.

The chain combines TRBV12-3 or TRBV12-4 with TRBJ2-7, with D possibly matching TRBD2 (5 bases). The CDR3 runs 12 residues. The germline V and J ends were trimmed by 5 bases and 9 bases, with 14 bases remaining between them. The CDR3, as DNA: TGTGCCAGCAGTCCCGACGGACGGGGGCAGTACGTC. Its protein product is CASSPDGRGQYV.

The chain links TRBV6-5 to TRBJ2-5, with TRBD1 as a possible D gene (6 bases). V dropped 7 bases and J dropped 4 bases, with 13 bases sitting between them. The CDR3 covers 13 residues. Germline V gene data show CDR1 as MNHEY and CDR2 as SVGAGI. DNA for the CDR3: TGTGCCAGCAAAACACAGGGTATAGAGACCCAGTACTTC. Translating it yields CASKTQGIETQYF.

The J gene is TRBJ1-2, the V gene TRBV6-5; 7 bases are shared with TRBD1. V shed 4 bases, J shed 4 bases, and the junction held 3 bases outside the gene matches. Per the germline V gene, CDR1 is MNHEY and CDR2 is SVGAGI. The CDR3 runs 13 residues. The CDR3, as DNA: TGTGCCAGCAGTTGGGGACAGAGCTATGGCTACACCTTC. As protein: CASSWGQSYGYTF.

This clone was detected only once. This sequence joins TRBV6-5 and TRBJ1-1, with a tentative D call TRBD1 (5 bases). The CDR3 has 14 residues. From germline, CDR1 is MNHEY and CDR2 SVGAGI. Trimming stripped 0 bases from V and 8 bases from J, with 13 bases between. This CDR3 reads CASSYSGAGGEAFF. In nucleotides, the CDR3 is TGTGCCAGCAGTTACTCTGGGGCAGGAGGGGAAGCTTTCTTT.

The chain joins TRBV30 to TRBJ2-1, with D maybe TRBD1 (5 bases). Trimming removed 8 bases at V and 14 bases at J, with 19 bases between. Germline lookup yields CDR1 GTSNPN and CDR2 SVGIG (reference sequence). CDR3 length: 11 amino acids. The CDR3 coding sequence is TGTGCCGTGGCCTTGGGTCAGGGCGAGTTCTTC. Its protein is CAVALGQGEFF.

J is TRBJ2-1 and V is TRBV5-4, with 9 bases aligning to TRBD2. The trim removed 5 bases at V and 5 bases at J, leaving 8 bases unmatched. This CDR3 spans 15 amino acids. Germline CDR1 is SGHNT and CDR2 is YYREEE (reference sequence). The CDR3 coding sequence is TGTGCCAGCAGGTCGGGCGGGGGGGCTGACAATGAGCAGTTCTTC. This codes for CASRSGGGADNEQFF.

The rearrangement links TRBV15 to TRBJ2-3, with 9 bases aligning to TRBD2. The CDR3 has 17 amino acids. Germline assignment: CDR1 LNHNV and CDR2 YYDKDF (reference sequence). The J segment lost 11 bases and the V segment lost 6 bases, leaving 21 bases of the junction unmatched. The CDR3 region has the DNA TGTGCCACCAGTGACCCCTCATCAATAGCGGGGGACTTATGGCAGTATTTT. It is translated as CATSDPSSIAGDLWQYF.

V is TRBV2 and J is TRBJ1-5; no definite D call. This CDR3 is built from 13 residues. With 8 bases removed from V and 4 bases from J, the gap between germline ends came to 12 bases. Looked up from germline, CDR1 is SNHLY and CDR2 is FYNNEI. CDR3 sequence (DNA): TGTGCCAGCTTAGGGAGTGGGAATCAGCCCCAGCATTTT. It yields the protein CASLGSGNQPQHF.

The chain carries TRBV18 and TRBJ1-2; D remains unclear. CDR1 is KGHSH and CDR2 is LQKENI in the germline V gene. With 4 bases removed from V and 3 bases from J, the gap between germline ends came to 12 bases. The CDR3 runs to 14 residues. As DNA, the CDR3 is TGTGCCAGCTCACGAAACGGCGGGGACTATGGCTACACCTTC. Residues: CASSRNGGDYGYTF.

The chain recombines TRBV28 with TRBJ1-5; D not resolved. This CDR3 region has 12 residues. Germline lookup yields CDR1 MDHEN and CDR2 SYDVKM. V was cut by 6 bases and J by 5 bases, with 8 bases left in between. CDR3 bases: TGTGCCAGCAGCACCCTCGATCAGCCCCAGCATTTT. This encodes CASSTLDQPQHF.

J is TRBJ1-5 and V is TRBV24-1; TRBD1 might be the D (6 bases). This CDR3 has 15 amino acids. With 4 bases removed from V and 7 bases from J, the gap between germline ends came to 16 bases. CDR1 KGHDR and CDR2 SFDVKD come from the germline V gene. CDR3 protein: CATSESGQGRQPQHF. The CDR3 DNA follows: TGTGCCACCAGTGAGTCCGGGCAGGGGAGGCAGCCCCAGCATTTT.

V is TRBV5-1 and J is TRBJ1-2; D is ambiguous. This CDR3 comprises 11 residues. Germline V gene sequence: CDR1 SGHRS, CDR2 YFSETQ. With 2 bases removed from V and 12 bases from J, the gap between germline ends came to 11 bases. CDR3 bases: TGCGCCAGCAGCTTCGGGCAGAACCACACCTTC. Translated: CASSFGQNHTF.

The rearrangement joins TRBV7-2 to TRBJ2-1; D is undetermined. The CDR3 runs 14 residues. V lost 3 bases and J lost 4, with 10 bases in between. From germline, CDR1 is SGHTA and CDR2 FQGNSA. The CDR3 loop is CASSFWARYNEQFF. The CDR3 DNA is TGTGCCAGCAGCTTTTGGGCTAGATACAATGAGCAGTTCTTC.